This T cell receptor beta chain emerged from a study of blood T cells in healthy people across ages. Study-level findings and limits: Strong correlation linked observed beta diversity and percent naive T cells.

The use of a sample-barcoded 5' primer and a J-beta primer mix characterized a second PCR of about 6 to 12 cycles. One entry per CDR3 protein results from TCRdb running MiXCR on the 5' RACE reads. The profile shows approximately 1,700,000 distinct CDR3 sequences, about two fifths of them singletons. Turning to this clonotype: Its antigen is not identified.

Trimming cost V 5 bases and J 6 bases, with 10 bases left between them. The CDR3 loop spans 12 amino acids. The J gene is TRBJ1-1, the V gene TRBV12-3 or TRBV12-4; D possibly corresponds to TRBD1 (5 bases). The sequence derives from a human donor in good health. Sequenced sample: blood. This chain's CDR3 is CASSRGSPEAFF. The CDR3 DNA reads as TGTGCCAGCAGTAGGGGAAGCCCTGAAGCTTTCTTT.